This TCR beta chain is from a study of beta chain features in type 1 diabetes. Sequenced material consisted of expressed TCRB transcripts (all of the isolated RNA was reverse transcribed). TCRdb's table, derived via immunoSEQ multiplex PCR, lists solely in-frame clones and lacks some. The profile shows about 230,000 clones, 7.5% to 10% of them singletons. CDR1 is SGHVS and CDR2 is FNYEAQ in the germline V gene. Trimming took 1 base from V and 1 from J, leaving 19 bases between them. CDR3 length equals 19 residues. This clone was observed a few times. The origin of this receptor is a woman aged 18-29 years in good health. The chain carries TRBV7-6 and TRBJ2-2; tentative D call: TRBD1 (6 bases). Sample: naive CD4+ T cells from blood. The CDR3 reads CASSLVMARTAMNTGELFF. CDR3 in DNA: TGTGCCAGCAGCTTAGTTATGGCCAGGACAGCTATGAACACCGGGGAGCTGTTTTTT.